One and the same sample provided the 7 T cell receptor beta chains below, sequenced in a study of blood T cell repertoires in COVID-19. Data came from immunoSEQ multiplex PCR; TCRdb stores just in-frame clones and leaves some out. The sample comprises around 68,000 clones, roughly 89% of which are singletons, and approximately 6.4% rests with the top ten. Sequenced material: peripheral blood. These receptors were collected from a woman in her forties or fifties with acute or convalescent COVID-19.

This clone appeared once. The chain's CDR3 is CANTRLGQANTEAFF. The CDR3 DNA reads as TGTGCCAACACCCGCCTTGGACAGGCGAACACTGAAGCTTTCTTT. This chain uses TRBV7-9 with TRBJ1-1, with 7 bases aligning to TRBD1. The V segment lost 10 bases and the J segment 1 base; nucleotides outside the gene matches: 12. Germline V gene lookup returns CDR1 SEHNR and CDR2 FQNEAQ (reference sequence). This CDR3 is built from 15 residues.

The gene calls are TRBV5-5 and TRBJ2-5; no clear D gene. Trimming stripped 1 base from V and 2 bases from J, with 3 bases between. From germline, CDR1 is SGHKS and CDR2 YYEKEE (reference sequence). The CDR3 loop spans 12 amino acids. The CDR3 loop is CASSLSQETQYF. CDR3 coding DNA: TGTGCCAGCAGCTTGTCTCAAGAGACCCAGTACTTC.

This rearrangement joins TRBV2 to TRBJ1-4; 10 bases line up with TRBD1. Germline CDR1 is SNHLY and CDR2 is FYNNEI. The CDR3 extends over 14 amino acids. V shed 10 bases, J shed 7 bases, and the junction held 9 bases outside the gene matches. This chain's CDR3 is CATQDRGRSEKLFF. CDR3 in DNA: TGTGCCACCCAAGACAGGGGGCGAAGTGAAAAACTGTTTTTT.

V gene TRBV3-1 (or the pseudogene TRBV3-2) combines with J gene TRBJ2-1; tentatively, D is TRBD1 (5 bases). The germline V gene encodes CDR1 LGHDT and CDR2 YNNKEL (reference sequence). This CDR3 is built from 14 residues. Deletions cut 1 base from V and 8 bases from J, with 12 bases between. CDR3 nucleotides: TGTGCCAGCAGCCAAGTAAATCTAGGGGATGAGCAGTTCTTC. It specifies CASSQVNLGDEQFF.

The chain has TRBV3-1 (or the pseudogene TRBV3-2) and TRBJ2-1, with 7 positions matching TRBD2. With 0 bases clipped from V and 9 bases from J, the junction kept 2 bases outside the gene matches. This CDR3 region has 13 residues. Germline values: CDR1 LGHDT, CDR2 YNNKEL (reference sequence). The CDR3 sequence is CASSQEREGEQFF. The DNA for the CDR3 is TGTGCCAGCAGCCAAGAGAGGGAGGGTGAGCAGTTCTTC.

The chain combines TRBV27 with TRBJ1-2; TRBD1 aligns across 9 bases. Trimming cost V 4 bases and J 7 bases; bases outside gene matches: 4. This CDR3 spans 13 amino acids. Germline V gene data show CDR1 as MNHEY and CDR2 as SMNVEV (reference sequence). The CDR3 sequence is CASSYLTGGGYTF. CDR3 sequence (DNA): TGTGCCAGCAGTTATTTGACAGGGGGTGGCTACACCTTC.

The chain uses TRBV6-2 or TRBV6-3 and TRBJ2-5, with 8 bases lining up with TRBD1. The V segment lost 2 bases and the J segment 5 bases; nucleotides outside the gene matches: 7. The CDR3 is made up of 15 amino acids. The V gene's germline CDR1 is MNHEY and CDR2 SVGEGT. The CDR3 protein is CASSYRDRRMETQYF. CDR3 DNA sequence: TGTGCCAGCAGTTACCGGGACAGGCGAATGGAGACCCAGTACTTC.